Each of the 3 T cell receptor beta chains below was sequenced from the same sample in a study of breast tumors, draining lymph nodes, adjacent tissues (dated by TCRdb to about 2016). Libraries came from multiplex PCR. The listed sequencing device is Illumina HiSeq 2000. TCRdb reanalyzed the raw reads on its own, using fastp at Q25 for trimming and MiXCR for clone calling, and kept in-frame beta chains. Rows with a matching CDR3 protein are joined into one entry that keeps the most common DNA and genes. The sample table records about 220,000 distinct CDR3 sequences; less than 40% of these occur just once. Clones ranked in the top ten supply 3% to 4% of the sample. The axillary draining lymph nodes of breast cancer patients were the source of the lymph node samples. Source material: axillary lymph node tissue. These receptors all stem from a female donor with breast cancer. Some clones in this sample may be carry-over from other donors' samples.

In its sample, this clonotype was seen a few times. A much bigger clone sits one base away, suggesting this may be a read error. DNA for the CDR3: TGTGCCAGCAGCTTATCTACCGTAGCGACCCAGTACTTC. Its protein product is CASSLSTVATQYF. This chain uses TRBV11-2 with TRBJ2-5; D not resolved. V was shortened by 2 bases and J by 7 bases, with 11 bases between the two germline ends. CDR1 and CDR2 (germline): SGHAT, FQNNGV. CDR3 length: 13 residues. The whole variable domain, filled in from reference TRBV11-2 and TRBJ2-5, reads EAGVAQSPRYKIIEKRQSVAFWCNPISGHATLYWYQQILGQGPKLLIQFQNNGVVDDSQLPKDRFSAERLKGVDSTLKIQPAKLEDSAVYLCASSLSTVATQYFGPGTRLLVL.

The genes are TRBV28 and TRBJ1-2; 9 nucleotides match TRBD1. In germline, CDR1 is MDHEN, CDR2 SYDVKM. This CDR3 comprises 14 residues. V shed 5 bases, J shed 6 bases, and the junction held 7 bases outside the gene matches. In DNA, the CDR3 is TGTGCCAGCAGTCCATCGGGACAGGGAAATGGCTACACCTTC. Translated, it gives CASSPSGQGNGYTF.

V gene TRBV24-1 combines with J gene TRBJ2-3; the match to TRBD2 covers 15 bases. The V gene end was trimmed by 3 bases and the J gene end by 3 bases; junction bases not matched to a gene: 3. This CDR3 comprises 17 residues. Germline-derived CDR1 and CDR2 are KGHDR and SFDVKD. The CDR3 is CATSDAGTSGRTDTQYF. The CDR3 region has the DNA TGTGCCACCAGTGATGCCGGGACTAGCGGGAGGACAGATACGCAGTATTTT.